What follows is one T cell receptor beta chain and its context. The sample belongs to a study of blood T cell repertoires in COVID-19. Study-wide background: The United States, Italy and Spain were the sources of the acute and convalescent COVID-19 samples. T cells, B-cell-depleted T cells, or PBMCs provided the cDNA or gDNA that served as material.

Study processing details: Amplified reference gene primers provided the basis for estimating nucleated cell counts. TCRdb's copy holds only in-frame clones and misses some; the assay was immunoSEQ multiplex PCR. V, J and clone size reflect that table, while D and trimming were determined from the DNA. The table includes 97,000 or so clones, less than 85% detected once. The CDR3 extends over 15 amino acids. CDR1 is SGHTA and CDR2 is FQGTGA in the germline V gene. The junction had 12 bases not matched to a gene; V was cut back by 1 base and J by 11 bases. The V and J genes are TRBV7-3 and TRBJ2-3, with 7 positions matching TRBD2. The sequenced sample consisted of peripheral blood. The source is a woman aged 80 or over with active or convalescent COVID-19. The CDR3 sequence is CASSLNAGVGIEQYF. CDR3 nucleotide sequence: TGTGCCAGCAGCTTAAATGCGGGAGTAGGAATAGAGCAGTATTTT.